This note documents a single TCR beta chain sequence. Its matching antigen is unknown. The CDR3 loop spans 17 amino acids. Germline V gene sequence: CDR1 LNHNV, CDR2 YYDKDF (reference sequence). J gave up 4 bases and V 3 bases, and 13 bases lay outside the gene matches. The sample is drawn from a study of PD-L1 blockade in urothelial cancer. On the study more broadly: Patients had been given 0 to 3 earlier chemotherapy regimens.

PCRs each included synthetic TCR analog templates spiked in. Only in-frame clones appear in the TCRdb table, and some are missing; sequencing was by immunoSEQ multiplex PCR. The sample lists over 65,000 clones; roughly 90% were seen once. Described time point: pretreatment peripheral blood. Each patient gave between 1 and 8 samples of peripheral blood mononuclear cells, which were collected pretreatment and during treatment. Whole-study findings and limits: Patients who had durable benefit saw their tumor-associated blood clones expand more at 3 weeks.

The sequences come from PBMCs, collected around atezolizumab (anti-PD-L1) treatment. The V and J genes are TRBV15 and TRBJ2-3, with 7 bases lining up with TRBD2. The TCR was taken from a man aged 65-85 years with urothelial cancer. CDR3 loop: CATSSGGMGGSSDTQYF. As DNA, the CDR3 is TGTGCCACCAGCAGTGGGGGTATGGGCGGGAGCTCAGATACGCAGTATTTT.